These 31 T cell receptor beta chains came from one sample sequenced in a study of T cell responses to AZD1222 COVID-19 vaccine. The protocol was immunoSEQ multiplex PCR, while the TCRdb copy is restricted to in-frame clones and leaves out a portion. The table lists around 160,000 clones, around 90% of them singletons. The starting material was peripheral blood, obtained on day 0 of AZD1222 vaccination. These receptors all stem from an adult in good health.

The chain employs TRBV20-1 and TRBJ1-2; TRBD1 is a possible D gene (5 bases). Trimming shortened V by 3 bases and J by 2 bases, and 10 bases separated the two germline ends. This CDR3 is built from 13 residues. Germline CDR1 is DFQATT and CDR2 is SNEGSKA (reference sequence). The CDR3 nucleotides read TGCAGTGCTAGTTCCCAGGGAAACTATGGCTACACCTTC. It specifies CSASSQGNYGYTF.

Only a few counts were recorded for this clone. The V gene is TRBV6-4, the J gene TRBJ2-3; D gene ambiguous. CDR1 MRHNA and CDR2 SNTAGT come from the germline V gene. The V gene lost 2 bases and the J gene lost 3 bases, with 9 bases spanning the gap. The CDR3 runs to 14 residues. This CDR3 reads CASSDGEATDTQYF. CDR3 nucleotides: TGTGCCAGCAGTGACGGAGAAGCAACAGATACGCAGTATTTT.

A single count supports this clone. This chain connects TRBV20-1 to TRBJ1-2; no reliable D call. V was clipped by 8 bases and J by 8 bases, with 12 bases between them. This CDR3 contains 10 residues. CDR1 is DFQATT and CDR2 is SNEGSKA in the germline V gene (reference sequence). The CDR3 DNA is TGCAGTACCTCAAGAGGGGGCTACACCTTC. Translation: CSTSRGGYTF.

The chain combines TRBV5-5 with TRBJ1-1; D remains ambiguous. CDR3 length equals 14 residues. CDR1 is SGHKS and CDR2 is YYEKEE in the germline V gene (reference sequence). The V end lost 0 bases, the J end lost 7 bases, and 13 bases lay between the germline ends. The CDR3 nucleotides read TGTGCCAGCAGCTTGGGATCGAGCCAGGTTGAAGCTTTCTTT. The encoded protein is CASSLGSSQVEAFF. The variable domain in full, completed from reference TRBV5-5 and TRBJ1-1, reads DAGVTQSPTHLIKTRGQQVTLRCSPISGHKSVSWYQQVLGQGPQFIFQYYEKEERGRGNFPDRFSARQFPNYSSELNVNALLLGDSALYLCASSLGSSQVEAFFGQGTRLTVV.

This rearrangement joins TRBV6-1 to TRBJ2-7; D unclear. The germline V gene has CDR1 MNHNS and CDR2 SASEGT. V lost 2 bases to trimming and J lost 2 bases, with 10 bases between them. This CDR3 contains 14 residues. Here the CDR3 reads CASSEIILPYEQYF. CDR3 DNA sequence: TGTGCCAGCAGTGAAATTATACTCCCCTACGAGCAGTACTTC.

The CDR3: CASSPRQGIAGELFF. DNA for the CDR3: TGTGCCAGCAGCCCACGACAGGGTATAGCCGGGGAGCTGTTTTTT. The rearrangement links TRBV9 to TRBJ2-2; 7 bases fit TRBD1. The CDR3 totals 15 residues. With 4 bases clipped from V and 6 bases from J, the junction kept 9 bases outside the gene matches. Germline V gives CDR1 SGDLS, CDR2 YYNGEE.

The chain employs TRBV18 and TRBJ1-1, with 7 positions matching TRBD1. CDR3 length: 15 amino acids. Germline V lookup: CDR1 KGHSH, CDR2 LQKENI. The trim removed 4 bases at V and 1 base at J, leaving 6 bases unmatched. Here the CDR3 DNA reads TGTGCCAGCTCACTAAGACAGGGCGGGAACACTGAAGCTTTCTTT. This codes for CASSLRQGGNTEAFF.

The CDR3 is CASSSDTTDTQYF. The CDR3 DNA sequence: TGTGCCAGCAGTTCCGACACCACAGATACGCAGTATTTT. The chain recombines TRBV6-4 with TRBJ2-3, with no clear D. The germline CDR1 and CDR2 sequences are MRHNA and SNTAGT. V was trimmed by 5 bases and J by 2 bases, leaving 8 bases between them. The CDR3 runs 13 residues.

The chain links TRBV29-1 to TRBJ2-3; 8 bases are shared with TRBD2. Germline values: CDR1 SQVTM, CDR2 ANQGSEA. J gave up 1 base and V 5 bases, and 2 bases lay outside the gene matches. The CDR3 length is 13 residues. This CDR3 reads CSVKTSGTDTQYF. The CDR3 DNA is TGCAGCGTTAAGACTAGCGGCACAGATACGCAGTATTTT.

The chain is built from TRBV6-5 and TRBJ1-5, with D possibly matching TRBD1 (6 bases). Trimming cost V 6 bases and J 6 bases, with 12 bases left between them. The CDR3 loop spans 13 amino acids. Germline assignment: CDR1 MNHEY and CDR2 SVGAGI. Here the CDR3 reads CASSGDRSQPQHF. CDR3 DNA: TGTGCCAGCAGCGGTGACAGGAGTCAGCCCCAGCATTTT.

This chain links TRBV4-3 with TRBJ1-1, with D unclear. V lost 0 bases, J lost 3 bases, and 8 bases lay in between. The CDR3 covers 14 residues. Germline V gene data show CDR1 as LGHNA and CDR2 as YSLEER. For the CDR3, the DNA is TGCGCCAGCAGCCAAGATCTCAGGCACACTGAAGCTTTCTTT. Encoded protein: CASSQDLRHTEAFF.

This sequence joins TRBV29-1 and TRBJ1-2, with 8 bases aligning to TRBD1. This CDR3 spans 13 amino acids. Looked up from germline, CDR1 is SQVTM and CDR2 is ANQGSEA. V lost 4 bases, J lost 7 bases, and 8 bases stayed unmatched. The CDR3 nucleotides read TGCAGCGTTGTTGCTCAGGGGGCCGCTGGCTACACCTTC. It translates to CSVVAQGAAGYTF.

V usage is TRBV4-3 and J usage is TRBJ1-4, with D unresolved. The CDR3 has 15 amino acids. V shed 4 bases and J shed 10 bases, with 19 bases lying between them. Germline assignment: CDR1 LGHNA and CDR2 YSLEER. CDR3 coding DNA: TGCGCCAGCAGCCCCCGCGGCCAGATGTATGGAAAACTGTTTTTT. It yields the protein CASSPRGQMYGKLFF.

The J gene is TRBJ2-3, the V gene TRBV24-1, with 8 nucleotides matching TRBD2. CDR3 length: 12 amino acids. The V gene's germline CDR1 is KGHDR and CDR2 SFDVKD. Losses at the gene ends were 7 bases for V and 8 bases for J; bases not matched to a gene: 4. The DNA for the CDR3 is TGTGCCACCAGGGCTACTAGCGGTACGCAGTATTTT. Its protein is CATRATSGTQYF.

This clone was seen a handful of times. The V call is TRBV24-1, the J call TRBJ2-2; 7 nucleotides line up with TRBD1. CDR1 KGHDR and CDR2 SFDVKD come from the germline V gene. CDR3 length: 14 amino acids. The junction had 4 bases not matched to a gene; V was cut back by 7 bases and J by 3 bases. CDR3 protein: CATRQGWDTGELFF. Here the CDR3 DNA reads TGTGCCACCAGACAGGGGTGGGACACCGGGGAGCTGTTTTTT.

In this sample, this clone turned up once. V is TRBV4-3 and J is TRBJ2-7, with D hard to call. The germline V gene has CDR1 LGHNA and CDR2 YSLEER. Trimming left V 1 base short and J 1 base short, with 8 bases between. There are 14 residues in the CDR3. CDR3 sequence reads: CASSQGRPSYEQYF. The CDR3 nucleotides are TGCGCCAGCAGCCAAGGAAGGCCATCCTACGAGCAGTACTTC.

The chain employs TRBV6-5 and TRBJ1-2; 8 bases are a match to TRBD1. Germline V gene lookup returns CDR1 MNHEY and CDR2 SVGAGI. V shed 0 bases and J 6 bases; nucleotides not matched to a gene: 3. The CDR3 totals 14 residues. This chain's CDR3 is CASSYSNRGDGYTF. In DNA, the CDR3 is TGTGCCAGCAGTTACTCGAACAGGGGGGATGGCTACACCTTC.

This chain uses TRBV27 with TRBJ1-6; no reliable D call. Germline CDR1 MNHEY, CDR2 SMNVEV (reference sequence). The CDR3 contains 15 residues. With 2 bases removed from V and 9 bases from J, the gap between germline ends came to 14 bases. CDR3 DNA: TGTGCCAGCAGTTTAGCAGTGGGATCGGCTTCACCCCTCCACTTT. Protein sequence: CASSLAVGSASPLHF.

This chain joins TRBV3-1 (or the pseudogene TRBV3-2) and TRBJ2-7; D is ambiguous. Trimming removed 0 bases at V and 2 bases at J, with 8 bases between. CDR1 is LGHDT and CDR2 is YNNKEL in the germline V gene (reference sequence). The CDR3 extends over 14 amino acids. The CDR3 bases are TGTGCCAGCAGCCAAGATAGGGTCCCCTACGAGCAGTACTTC. This encodes CASSQDRVPYEQYF.

V is TRBV5-1 and J is TRBJ2-5, with unresolved D. The V and J ends lost 0 bases and 5 bases respectively, with 17 bases between them. The CDR3 runs to 16 residues. CDR1 is SGHRS, CDR2 YFSETQ, per germline. CDR3 coding DNA: TGCGCCAGCAGCTTGGGGGCGCGGCAGAGTGGGGAGACCCAGTACTTC. Protein sequence: CASSLGARQSGETQYF. Filled out from reference TRBV5-1 and TRBJ2-5, the complete variable domain reads KAGVTQTPRYLIKTRGQQVTLSCSPISGHRSVSWYQQTPGQGLQFLFEYFSETQRNKGNFPGRFSGRQFSNSRSEMNVSTLELGDSALYLCASSLGARQSGETQYFGPGTRLLVL.

The chain couples TRBV10-3 to TRBJ1-5, with D possibly TRBD1 on 5 matching bases. Looked up from germline, CDR1 is ENHRY and CDR2 is SYGVKD. V was pared by 0 bases and J by 6 bases, with 15 bases between. This CDR3 is built from 16 residues. The CDR3 bases are TGTGCCATCAGTGAGTCGATCTATGGGGACGGTCAGCCCCAGCATTTT. Translating it yields CAISESIYGDGQPQHF.

The genes are TRBV7-9 and TRBJ2-1; 10 bases fit TRBD1. The germline gives CDR1 SEHNR, CDR2 FQNEAQ (reference sequence). This CDR3 is 15 amino acids long. After removal of 5 bases from V and 6 bases from J, the junction contained 7 bases not matched to a gene. CDR3 protein: CASSVSGTGVNEQFF. The CDR3 DNA sequence: TGTGCCAGCAGCGTGTCCGGGACAGGGGTCAATGAGCAGTTCTTC.

The chain joins TRBV5-1 to TRBJ1-4; maybe TRBD1 (6 bases). Germline-derived CDR1 and CDR2 are SGHRS and YFSETQ. V was clipped by 0 bases and J by 7 bases, with 13 bases between them. The CDR3 spans 15 residues. CDR3 coding DNA: TGCGCCAGCAGCTTGGATTGGGGGCTCGGTGAAAAACTGTTTTTT. It specifies CASSLDWGLGEKLFF.

This clone was seen just once. The chain employs TRBV6-5 and TRBJ2-7; the match to TRBD2 covers 9 bases. CDR1 is MNHEY, CDR2 SVGAGI, per germline. The CDR3 loop spans 14 amino acids. V shed 4 bases, J shed 6 bases, and the junction held 7 bases outside the gene matches. CDR3: CASSSLGLASEQYF. In nucleotides, the CDR3 is TGTGCCAGCAGTTCCCTTGGACTAGCGAGCGAGCAGTACTTC.

The chain carries TRBV18 and TRBJ2-2; D gene unclear. The CDR3 sequence is 14 residues long. Germline V CDR1 and CDR2: KGHSH, LQKENI. Trimming left V 2 bases short and J 0 bases short, with 4 bases between. CDR3 sequence: CASSPSANTGELFF. In DNA, the CDR3 is TGTGCCAGCTCACCATCTGCGAACACCGGGGAGCTGTTTTTT.

V gene TRBV28 combines with J gene TRBJ1-6; TRBD1 is a possible D gene (6 bases). Trimming took off 5 bases at V and 7 bases at J, with 18 bases between the two ends. Germline V CDR1 and CDR2: MDHEN, SYDVKM. The CDR3 has 16 amino acids. DNA for the CDR3: TGTGCCAGCAGTCCTCGGACAGAAAGGTTAAATTCACCCCTCCACTTT. It specifies CASSPRTERLNSPLHF.

This sequence joins TRBV27 and TRBJ2-2; D is uncertain. Trimming shortened V by 3 bases and J by 4 bases, and 9 bases separated the two germline ends. CDR1 and CDR2 from the germline V gene are MNHEY and SMNVEV (reference sequence). The CDR3 is made up of 14 amino acids. The CDR3 DNA sequence: TGTGCCAGCAGTTTCTCTATGGGCACCGGGGAGCTGTTTTTT. Translating it yields CASSFSMGTGELFF.

This rearrangement joins TRBV5-1 to TRBJ2-1; D may match TRBD1 or TRBD2 (6 bases each). Trimming cost V 2 bases and J 5 bases, with 11 bases left between them. Germline V gene lookup returns CDR1 SGHRS and CDR2 YFSETQ. The CDR3 loop spans 14 amino acids. This chain's CDR3 is CASSLRGDNNEQFF. The CDR3 nucleotides are TGCGCCAGCAGCTTAAGGGGGGACAACAATGAGCAGTTCTTC. Filled out from reference TRBV5-1 and TRBJ2-1, the complete variable domain reads KAGVTQTPRYLIKTRGQQVTLSCSPISGHRSVSWYQQTPGQGLQFLFEYFSETQRNKGNFPGRFSGRQFSNSRSEMNVSTLELGDSALYLCASSLRGDNNEQFFGPGTRLTVL.

The chain couples TRBV9 to TRBJ2-1, with 13 nucleotides matching TRBD2. V was clipped by 0 bases and J by 9 bases; unmatched bases: 6. The CDR3 loop spans 16 amino acids. Germline assignment: CDR1 SGDLS and CDR2 YYNGEE. The DNA of the CDR3 is TGTGCCAGCAGCGTAGTACTAGCGGGAGGGGAGGGTGAGCAGTTCTTC. Amino acids: CASSVVLAGGEGEQFF. Full variable domain (remainder filled in from reference TRBV9 and TRBJ2-1): DSGVTQTPKHLITATGQRVTLRCSPRSGDLSVYWYQQSLDQGLQFLIQYYNGEERAKGNILERFSAQQFPDLHSELNLSSLELGDSALYFCASSVVLAGGEGEQFFGPGTRLTVL.

This rearrangement joins TRBV27 to TRBJ2-7, with 8 bases lining up with TRBD1. V gave up 6 bases and J gave up 6 bases; unmatched junction bases: 10. CDR3 length: 14 residues. CDR1 is MNHEY, CDR2 SMNVEV, per germline (reference sequence). The CDR3 DNA is TGTGCCAGCAGACCCCGGTCAGGGGGCGGCGAGCAGTACTTC. It specifies CASRPRSGGGEQYF.

The rearrangement uses TRBV18 and TRBJ2-7; 11 bases fit TRBD2. The germline V gene has CDR1 KGHSH and CDR2 LQKENI. The CDR3 runs to 15 residues. The V segment lost 3 bases and the J segment 3 bases; nucleotides outside the gene matches: 4. In DNA, the CDR3 is TGTGCCAGCTCACCGGGACTAGCGGAAAGCTACGAGCAGTACTTC. As protein: CASSPGLAESYEQYF.